This T cell receptor beta chain was recovered during a study of blood T cell repertoires in COVID-19. Across the whole study: COVID-19 samples from acute and convalescent phases originated in the United States, Italy and Spain.

Clones were sequenced by immunoSEQ multiplex PCR, and TCRdb holds only the in-frame ones, with some missing. This sample yields hundreds of thousands of clones, of which about 91% are seen a single time; 6.9% belongs to the top ten. Sequenced sample: peripheral blood. The TCR was taken from a woman in her thirties who had recovered from COVID-19.

The CDR3 sequence is CASSQAANTGELFF. CDR3 in DNA: TGTGCCAGCAGCCAAGCTGCGAACACCGGGGAGCTGTTTTTT. V and J are TRBV3-1 (or the pseudogene TRBV3-2) and TRBJ2-2; D unclear. The CDR3 runs 14 residues. The ends were cut back, 1 base at V and 0 bases at J, with 3 bases in the middle. CDR1 LGHDT and CDR2 YNNKEL come from the germline V gene (reference sequence).